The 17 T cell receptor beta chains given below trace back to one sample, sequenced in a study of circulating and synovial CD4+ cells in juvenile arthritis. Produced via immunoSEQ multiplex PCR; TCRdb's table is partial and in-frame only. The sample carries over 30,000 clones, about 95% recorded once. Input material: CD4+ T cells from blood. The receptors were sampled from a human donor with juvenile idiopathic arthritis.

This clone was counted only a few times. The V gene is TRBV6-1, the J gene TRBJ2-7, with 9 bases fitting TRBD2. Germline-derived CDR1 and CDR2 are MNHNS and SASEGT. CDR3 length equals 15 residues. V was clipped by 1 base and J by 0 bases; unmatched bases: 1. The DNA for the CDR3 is TGTGCCAGCAGTGAAGGACTAGCGGACTCCTACGAGCAGTACTTC. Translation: CASSEGLADSYEQYF.

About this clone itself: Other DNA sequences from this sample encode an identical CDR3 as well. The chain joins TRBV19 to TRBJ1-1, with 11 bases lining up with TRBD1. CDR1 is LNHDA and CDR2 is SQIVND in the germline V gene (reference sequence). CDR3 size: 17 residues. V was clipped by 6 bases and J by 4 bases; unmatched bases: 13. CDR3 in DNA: TGTGCCAGTAGGTCTAGGGAAAAGGACAGGGGGCGCACTGAAGCTTTCTTT. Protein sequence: CASRSREKDRGRTEAFF.

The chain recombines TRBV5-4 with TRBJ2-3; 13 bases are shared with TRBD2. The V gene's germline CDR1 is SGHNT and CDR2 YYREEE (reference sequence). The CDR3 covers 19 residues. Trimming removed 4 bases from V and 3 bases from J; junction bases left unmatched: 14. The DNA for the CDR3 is TGTGCCAGCAGCCTAAGTGGGACTAGCGGGGCGGTTGTTACAGATACGCAGTATTTT. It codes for CASSLSGTSGAVVTDTQYF.

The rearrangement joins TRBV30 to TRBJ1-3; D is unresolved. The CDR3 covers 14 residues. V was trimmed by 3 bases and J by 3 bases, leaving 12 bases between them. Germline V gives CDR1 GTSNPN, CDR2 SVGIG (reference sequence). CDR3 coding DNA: TGTGCCTGGAGGTTGAGGCTGAGTGGAAACACCATATATTTT. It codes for CAWRLRLSGNTIYF.

The CDR3 nucleotides read TGTGCCAGCTCACCGACGGGAGGGGGAGGTCAGCCCCAGCATTTT. Translation gives CASSPTGGGGQPQHF. The chain uses TRBV18 and TRBJ1-5, with a possible D match to TRBD1 (6 bases). The V end lost 3 bases, the J end lost 6 bases, and 15 bases lay between the germline ends. Per germline, CDR1 KGHSH and CDR2 LQKENI. The CDR3 is 15 amino acids.

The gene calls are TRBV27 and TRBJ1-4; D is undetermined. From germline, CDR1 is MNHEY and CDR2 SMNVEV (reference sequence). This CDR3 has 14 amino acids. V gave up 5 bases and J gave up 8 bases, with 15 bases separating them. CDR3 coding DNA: TGTGCCAGCAGTCCATTGGGCCCTCGGGAAAAACTGTTTTTT. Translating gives CASSPLGPREKLFF.

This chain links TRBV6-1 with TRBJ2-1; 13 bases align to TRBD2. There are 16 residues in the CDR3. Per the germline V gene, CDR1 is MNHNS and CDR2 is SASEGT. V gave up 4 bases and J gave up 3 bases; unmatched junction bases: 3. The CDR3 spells CASSGTSGSFYNEQFF. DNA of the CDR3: TGTGCCAGCAGTGGGACTAGCGGGAGCTTCTACAATGAGCAGTTCTTC.

The CDR3 coding sequence is TGTGCCATCAGTGAGGACAGGGCAACTAATGAAAAACTGTTTTTT. Amino acid sequence: CAISEDRATNEKLFF. The chain links TRBV10-3 to TRBJ1-4; TRBD1 matches at 7 bases. V was pared by 2 bases and J by 0 bases, with 0 bases of the junction left unmatched. Germline CDR1 and CDR2: ENHRY and SYGVKD. The length of the CDR3 is 15 residues.

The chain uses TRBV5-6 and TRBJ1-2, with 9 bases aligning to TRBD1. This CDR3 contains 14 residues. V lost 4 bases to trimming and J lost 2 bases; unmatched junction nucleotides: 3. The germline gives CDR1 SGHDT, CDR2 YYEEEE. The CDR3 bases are TGTGCCAGCAGCACGGACAGGGGCAACTATGGCTACACCTTC. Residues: CASSTDRGNYGYTF. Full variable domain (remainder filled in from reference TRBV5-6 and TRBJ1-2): DAGVTQSPTHLIKTRGQQVTLRCSPKSGHDTVSWYQQALGQGPQFIFQYYEEEERQRGNFPDRFSGHQFPNYSSELNVNALLLGDSALYLCASSTDRGNYGYTFGSGTRLTVV.

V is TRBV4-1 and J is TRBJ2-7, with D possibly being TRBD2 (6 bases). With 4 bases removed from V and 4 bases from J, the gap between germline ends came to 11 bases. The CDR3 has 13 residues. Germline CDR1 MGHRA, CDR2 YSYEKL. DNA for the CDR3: TGCGCCAGCAGCCGGGACTCCGGGTACGAGCAGTACTTC. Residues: CASSRDSGYEQYF.

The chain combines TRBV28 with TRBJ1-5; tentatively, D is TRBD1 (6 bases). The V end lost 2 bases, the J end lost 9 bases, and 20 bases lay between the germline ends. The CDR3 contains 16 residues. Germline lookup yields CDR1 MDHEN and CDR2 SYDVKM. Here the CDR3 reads CASSLPPGAENPPQHF. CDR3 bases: TGTGCCAGCAGTTTACCTCCAGGGGCCGAAAACCCGCCCCAGCATTTT.

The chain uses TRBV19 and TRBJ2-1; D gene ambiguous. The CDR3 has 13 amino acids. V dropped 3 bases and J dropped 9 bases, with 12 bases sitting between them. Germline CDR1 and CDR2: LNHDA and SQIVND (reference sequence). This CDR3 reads CASSILVAGEQFF. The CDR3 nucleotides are TGTGCCAGTAGTATCCTGGTAGCCGGTGAGCAGTTCTTC.

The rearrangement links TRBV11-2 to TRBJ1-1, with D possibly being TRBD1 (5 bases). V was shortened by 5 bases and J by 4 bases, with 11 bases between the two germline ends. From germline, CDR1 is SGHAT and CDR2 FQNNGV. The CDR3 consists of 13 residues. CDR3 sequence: CASSPAGGTEAFF. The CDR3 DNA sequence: TGTGCCAGCAGCCCGGCCGGGGGCACTGAAGCTTTCTTT.

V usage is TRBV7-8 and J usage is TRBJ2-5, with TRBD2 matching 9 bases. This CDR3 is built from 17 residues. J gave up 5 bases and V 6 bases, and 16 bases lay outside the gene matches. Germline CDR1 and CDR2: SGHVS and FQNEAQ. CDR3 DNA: TGTGCCAGCAGACAGATAGTGAGGCGGGGGGGCCTTGAGACCCAGTACTTC. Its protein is CASRQIVRRGGLETQYF.

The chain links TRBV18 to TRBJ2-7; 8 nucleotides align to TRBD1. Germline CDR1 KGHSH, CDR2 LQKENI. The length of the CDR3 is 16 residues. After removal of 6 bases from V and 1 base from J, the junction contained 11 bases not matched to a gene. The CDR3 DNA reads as TGTGCCAGCTCCCCGCTTACTGGACAGGGTTCCTACGAGCAGTACTTC. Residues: CASSPLTGQGSYEQYF.

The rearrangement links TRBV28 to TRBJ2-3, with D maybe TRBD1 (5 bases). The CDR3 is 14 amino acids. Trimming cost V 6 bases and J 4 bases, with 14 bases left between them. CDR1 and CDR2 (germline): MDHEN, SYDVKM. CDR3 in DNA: TGTGCCAGCAGGCCCAGGGTCATTTCAGATACGCAGTATTTT. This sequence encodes CASRPRVISDTQYF.

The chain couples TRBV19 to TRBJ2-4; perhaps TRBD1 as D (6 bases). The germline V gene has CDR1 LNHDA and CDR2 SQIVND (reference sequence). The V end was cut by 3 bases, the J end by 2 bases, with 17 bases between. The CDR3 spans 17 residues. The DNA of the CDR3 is TGTGCCAGTAGTATTATAGGGGGTTCCGAGACCAAAAACATTCAGTACTTC. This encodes CASSIIGGSETKNIQYF.